These T cell receptor beta chains were read from a single sample in a study of response to subunit inactivated influenza vaccine. TCRdb reprocessed the RT-PCR reads with MiXCR, giving one entry per CDR3 protein. The profile shows 500,000 to 700,000 distinct CDR3 sequences, less than 25% of them singletons. This sample also appeared in a second study, on T cells expressing NK-cell markers.

The material was CD4+ T cells sorted from PBMCs, obtained about 11 days after vaccination. The receptors come from a man between 45 and 60 years old who received an inactivated influenza vaccine. The CDR3 runs from the conserved cysteine through the conserved F or W. The D gene is left open where the match is weak. Part of the rows lack a size; the others show once, few, many or a class for expanded clones.

D | size | J | V | CDR3 | DNA
- | - | TRBJ1-3 | TRBV10-3 | CAIRGSGNTIYF | TGTGCCATCAGGGGTTCTGGAAACACCATATATTTT
- | - | TRBJ1-5 | TRBV5-6 | CASSLERGQGIQPQHF | TGTGCCAGCAGCTTGGAACGTGGGCAGGGGATTCAGCCCCAGCATTTT
TRBD2 | - | TRBJ2-3 | TRBV12-5 | CASGSSRTSGSWDTQYF | TGTGCTAGTGGTTCATCCCGGACTAGCGGGAGTTGGGATACGCAGTATTTT
- | once | TRBJ1-6 | TRBV15 | CATSILINSPLHF | TGTGCCACCAGCATCTTGATTAATTCACCCCTCCACTTT
- | few | TRBJ2-5 | TRBV7-8 | CASSIYQGSPKETQYF | TGTGCCAGCAGCATATACCAGGGCAGTCCGAAAGAGACCCAGTACTTC
TRBD1 | - | TRBJ2-7 | TRBV27 | CASNTRTGSNYEQYF | TGTGCCAGCAACACAAGGACAGGGTCGAACTACGAGCAGTACTTC
- | few | TRBJ2-1 | TRBV30 | CAWSRGGALNEQFF | TGTGCCTGGAGTCGAGGAGGGGCCCTAAATGAGCAGTTCTTC
TRBD1 | few | TRBJ1-2 | TRBV5-1 | CASSLANRGDYGYTF | TGCGCCAGCAGCTTGGCCAACAGGGGAGACTATGGCTACACCTTC
- | many | TRBJ2-1 | TRBV12-3/TRBV12-4 | CASSPPGSPIGNEQFF | TGTGCCAGCAGTCCCCCTGGGAGCCCAATAGGAAATGAGCAGTTCTTC
TRBD1 | - | TRBJ2-7 | TRBV12-3/TRBV12-4 | CASSPNRGHEQYF | TGTGCCAGCAGTCCCAACAGGGGCCACGAGCAGTACTTC
- | few | TRBJ2-5 | TRBV6-6 | CASGTPLETQYF | TGTGCCAGCGGGACCCCTCTAGAGACCCAGTACTTC
- | - | TRBJ2-7 | TRBV2 | CASTSDRSTYEQYF | TGTGCCAGCACTTCGGACAGATCTACCTACGAGCAGTACTTC
- | - | TRBJ2-5 | TRBV7-7 | CASSLGGSDQETQYF | TGTGCCAGCAGCTTAGGGGGTTCTGACCAAGAGACCCAGTACTTC
- | - | TRBJ2-7 | TRBV7-2 | CASSSSGTISYEQYF | TGTGCCAGCAGCTCCTCCGGGACGATTTCCTACGAGCAGTACTTC
TRBD1 | - | TRBJ2-1 | TRBV7-8 | CASSPTDRGRGEQFF | TGTGCCAGCAGCCCCACGGACAGGGGGCGAGGTGAGCAGTTCTTC
- | - | TRBJ1-6 | TRBV20-1 | CSARDAGHSPLHF | TGCAGTGCTAGAGATGCGGGGCATTCACCCCTCCACTTT
- | few | TRBJ1-1 | TRBV2 | CASSEAGASRAFF | TGTGCCAGCAGTGAAGCGGGAGCAAGCCGAGCTTTCTTT
- | - | TRBJ1-1 | TRBV12-3/TRBV12-4 | CASSFQTGNTEAFF | TGTGCCAGCAGTTTCCAGACGGGGAACACTGAAGCTTTCTTT
TRBD1 | - | TRBJ2-7 | TRBV29-1 | CSVWDSLYHEQYF | TGCAGCGTCTGGGACAGCCTCTACCACGAGCAGTACTTC
- | - | TRBJ2-5 | TRBV7-2 | CASSLRRGSQETQYF | TGTGCCAGCAGCTTACGTCGAGGCAGCCAAGAGACCCAGTACTTC
- | - | TRBJ1-1 | TRBV6-2/TRBV6-3 | CASSSSGEAFF | TGTGCCAGCAGTTCCAGTGGGGAAGCTTTCTTT
- | few | TRBJ2-1 | TRBV27 | CASKLASPYNEQFF | TGTGCCAGCAAGTTAGCGAGCCCCTACAATGAGCAGTTCTTC
TRBD1 | once | TRBJ1-2 | TRBV10-3 | CAIGQGSNYGYTF | TGTGCCATCGGACAGGGGTCTAACTATGGCTACACCTTC
- | many | TRBJ2-3 | TRBV4-2 | CASSHRQVSAADTQYF | TGTGCCAGCAGCCACCGCCAAGTATCCGCAGCAGATACGCAGTATTTT
TRBD1 | - | TRBJ1-1 | TRBV7-2 | CASSLWTGGVVAFF | TGTGCCAGCAGCTTGTGGACAGGGGGCGTCGTAGCTTTCTTT
- | many | TRBJ2-5 | TRBV12-3/TRBV12-4 | CASSYRAPDRTQYF | TGTGCCAGCAGTTACAGGGCGCCTGACAGGACCCAGTACTTC
- | many | TRBJ2-3 | TRBV9 | CASSVGGSTDTQYF | TGTGCCAGCAGCGTAGGGGGGAGCACAGATACGCAGTATTTT
TRBD1 | few | TRBJ2-1 | TRBV20-1 | CSASGVSRTGSDEQFF | TGCAGTGCTAGTGGGGTTTCGCGGACAGGGAGCGATGAGCAGTTCTTC
TRBD2 | few | TRBJ2-4 | TRBV10-2 | CASSETGTSGSRTKNIQYF | TGCGCCAGCAGTGAAACAGGGACTAGCGGGAGTCGGACCAAAAACATTCAGTACTTC
- | few | TRBJ1-4 | TRBV6-1 | CASSEAVGGGREKLFF | TGTGCCAGCAGTGAAGCTGTAGGAGGGGGTCGGGAAAAACTGTTTTTT
- | - | TRBJ1-2 | TRBV9 | CASSPGTNPNYGYTF | TGTGCCAGCAGCCCTGGGACAAACCCTAACTATGGCTACACCTTC
- | - | TRBJ2-5 | TRBV9 | CASSVDPGRQETQYF | TGTGCCAGCAGCGTAGACCCTGGGCGGCAAGAGACCCAGTACTTC
- | many | TRBJ2-3 | TRBV24-1 | CATRGTKEDTQYF | TGTGCCACCCGGGGGACCAAGGAAGATACGCAGTATTTT
TRBD2 | - | TRBJ2-2 | TRBV3-1 | CASSQLAGNTGELFF | TGTGCCAGCAGCCAACTAGCGGGAAACACCGGGGAGCTGTTTTTT
- | - | TRBJ1-5 | TRBV4-1 | CASSRLNSGGNQPQHF | TGCGCCAGCAGCCGTCTAAACAGTGGGGGCAATCAGCCCCAGCATTTT
- | few | TRBJ1-1 | TRBV4-2 | CASSRPENTEAFF | TGTGCCAGCAGCCGTCCAGAGAACACTGAAGCTTTCTTT
- | many | TRBJ2-1 | TRBV12-3/TRBV12-4 | CASGQRSLDEQFF | TGTGCCAGCGGGCAACGCTCCCTCGATGAGCAGTTCTTC
- | - | TRBJ2-4 | TRBV6-5 | CASSSIRLAKNIQYF | TGTGCCAGCAGTTCTATTAGGCTAGCCAAAAACATTCAGTACTTC
TRBD2 | few | TRBJ2-1 | TRBV10-3 | CAISAGYGGMYNEQFF | TGTGCCATCAGTGCAGGGTACGGGGGGATGTACAATGAGCAGTTCTTC
- | few | TRBJ2-5 | TRBV9 | CASSRAPQETQYF | TGTGCCAGCAGCAGGGCCCCACAAGAGACCCAGTACTTC
- | few | TRBJ1-2 | TRBV12-3/TRBV12-4 | CASSFGVSENGYTF | TGTGCCAGCAGTTTCGGGGTCTCCGAGAATGGCTACACCTTC
- | - | TRBJ1-1 | TRBV29-1 | CSVTSIAEAFF | TGCAGCGTTACGTCCATCGCTGAAGCTTTCTTT